This T cell receptor (beta chain) came from a study of metastatic and nonmetastatic thyroid tumors. TCRdb reassembled clones from the PCR reads with MiXCR. The repertoire holds about 46,000 clones, with more than 20% as singletons. Each patient came to thyroid surgery without any prior treatment (of any kind). CDR3 length: 14 residues. Germline V gene sequence: CDR1 SGHTA, CDR2 FQGTGA. V lost 6 bases and J lost 2, with 12 bases in between. What was sequenced was blood. V and J are TRBV7-3 and TRBJ2-3, with D tentatively TRBD1 or TRBD2 (5 bases each). This clonotype originated in a male donor with papillary thyroid cancer or a benign thyroid nodule (not recorded which). Some clones in this sample may be carry-over from other donors' samples. CDR3 in DNA: TGTGCCAGCAGAAAAATGGGGGACACAGATACGCAGTATTTT. Translation gives CASRKMGDTDTQYF.